The 2 T cell receptor beta chains below all came from one sample that was sequenced in a study of blood T cell repertoires in COVID-19 (TCRdb year 2020). The library was obtained by the immunoSEQ multiplex PCR assay. TCRdb took this table from immuneACCESS and kept in-frame rearrangements with V and J called. Such tables lack part of the clones; where checked against another copy, unresolved V genes explain under half of the gap, and the rest is unexplained. The sample table shows around 100,000 clones, and 85% are seen once. The top ten clones comprise around 1.9% of the sample. The sequenced sample was peripheral blood. These receptors originate from a woman in her 70s with active or convalescent COVID-19.

The V call is TRBV19, the J call TRBJ1-1; no clear D. Trimming left V 3 bases short and J 6 bases short, with 11 bases between. The CDR3 consists of 13 residues. The germline V gene has CDR1 LNHDA and CDR2 SQIVND (reference sequence). The CDR3 loop is CASSIPVRAEAFF. The CDR3, as DNA: TGTGCCAGTAGTATTCCAGTGAGGGCTGAAGCTTTCTTT. Full variable domain (remainder filled in from reference TRBV19 and TRBJ1-1): DGGITQSPKYLFRKEGQNVTLSCEQNLNHDAMYWYRQDPGQGLRLIYYSQIVNDFQKGDIAEGYSVSREKKESFPLTVTSAQKNPTAFYLCASSIPVRAEAFFGQGTRLTVV.

Only one count was recorded for this clone. J is TRBJ2-7 and V is TRBV2; 12 positions match TRBD2. The trim removed 2 bases at V and 5 bases at J, leaving 4 bases unmatched. Germline V gene lookup returns CDR1 SNHLY and CDR2 FYNNEI. The CDR3 runs to 15 residues. CDR3 region: CASSELAGGMDEQYF. CDR3 bases: TGTGCCAGCAGTGAACTAGCGGGAGGGATGGACGAGCAGTACTTC. Drawing the rest from reference TRBV2 and TRBJ2-7, the complete variable domain is EPEVTQTPSHQVTQMGQEVILRCVPISNHLYFYWYRQILGQKVEFLVSFYNNEISEKSEIFDDQFSVERPDGSNFTLKIRSTKLEDSAMYFCASSELAGGMDEQYFGPGTRLTVT.